A single T cell receptor (beta chain) is shown here with its context. Its specificity is not known. Primers: 60 Vbeta forward and 13 Jbeta reverse. Profiling relied on immunoSEQ multiplex PCR, and the TCRdb table lists in-frame clones only, not all of them. Here the sample spans approximately 100,000 clones, over 70% being singletons. Trimming pared 8 bases from V and 3 bases from J, leaving 11 bases between. The germline V gene has CDR1 SNHLY and CDR2 FYNNEI. The CDR3 sequence is 13 residues long. These data are taken from a study of cytomegalovirus exposure and HLA in healthy donors. Study-level background: Unique TCRs from HLA-typed donors, some 85 million of them, were held in an early data release. Findings of the study overall: Later analysis suggested most CMV-associated TCR beta chains were HLA-restricted. Cytomegalovirus status was reportedly diagnosed by the classifier with high specificity and sensitivity.

The chain combines TRBV2 with TRBJ1-5; D is ambiguous. The clonotype was recovered from a woman aged 40 to 50 in good health and CMV-seronegative. The sequenced material came from PBMCs. The DNA for the CDR3 is TGTGCCAGCCGATACCGGGTCAATCAGCCCCAGCATTTT. As protein: CASRYRVNQPQHF.